The 27 T cell receptor beta chains presented below share a single source sample, sequenced in a study of cytomegalovirus exposure and HLA in healthy donors. In the PCR, 60 Vbeta and 13 Jbeta primers were used. Profiled with immunoSEQ multiplex PCR; TCRdb holds only in-frame clones, not every one. The repertoire includes about 210,000 clones, about four fifths of them detected once, and 2.5% to 3% sits in the top ten. Sequencing was carried out using PBMCs. These receptors originate from a man aged 25-45 years in good health and CMV-seronegative.

This clone was observed a single time. The rearrangement uses TRBV13 and TRBJ1-1; 7 bases map to TRBD1. The V gene end was trimmed by 0 bases and the J gene end by 5 bases; junction bases not matched to a gene: 3. The germline V gene has CDR1 PRHDT and CDR2 FYEKMQ (reference sequence). CDR3 length: 14 amino acids. As DNA, the CDR3 is TGTGCCAGCAGCTTAGGGACAGGGTGGACTGAAGCTTTCTTT. As protein: CASSLGTGWTEAFF.

V usage is TRBV27 and J usage is TRBJ2-7; D remains ambiguous. V was shortened by 0 bases and J by 3 bases, with 15 bases between the two germline ends. The CDR3 length is 16 residues. Germline CDR1 MNHEY, CDR2 SMNVEV (reference sequence). The CDR3: CASSLSRRGDGYEQYF. CDR3 nucleotide sequence: TGTGCCAGCAGTTTATCGCGCAGAGGAGACGGCTACGAGCAGTACTTC.

This chain joins TRBV7-9 and TRBJ1-1, with D possibly being TRBD1 (6 bases). Deletions cut 4 bases from V and 4 bases from J, with 22 bases between. CDR3 length equals 17 residues. CDR1 SEHNR and CDR2 FQNEAQ come from the germline V gene (reference sequence). DNA for the CDR3: TGTGCCAGCAGCTCTACTATCGGGGGGGGCTCTTTCACTGAAGCTTTCTTT. This encodes CASSSTIGGGSFTEAFF. The full variable domain, with the rest looked up from reference TRBV7-9 and TRBJ1-1, is DTGVSQNPRHKITKRGQNVTFRCDPISEHNRLYWYRQTLGQGPEFLTYFQNEAQLEKSRLLSDRFSAERPKGSFSTLEIQRTEQGDSAMYLCASSSTIGGGSFTEAFFGQGTRLTVV.

The rearrangement links TRBV29-1 to TRBJ1-4; D is unresolved. The CDR3 has 11 amino acids. V lost 3 bases and J 15 bases, leaving 14 bases between the germline ends. CDR1 and CDR2 (germline): SQVTM, ANQGSEA. CDR3 nucleotide sequence: TGCAGCGTTGATTTTGGTTCGGCGGTGTTTTTT. This sequence encodes CSVDFGSAVFF.

Of note for this clone: It is likely a read error, because the conserved phenylalanine at the end of the CDR3 is missing. The DNA is omitted, as the CDR3 cannot be located on it reliably, and the CDR3 follows TCRdb's listing. This sequence joins TRBV9 and TRBJ1-4. The germline V gene has CDR1 SGDLS and CDR2 YYNGEE. The CDR3 sequence runs 10 residues, both termini included. CDR3: CASSPAGRPR.

The genes are TRBV27 and TRBJ2-1, with TRBD2 identical over 16 bases. V lost 0 bases and J lost 0; bases outside the gene matches: 8. The CDR3 covers 21 residues. Germline CDR1 MNHEY, CDR2 SMNVEV (reference sequence). CDR3 sequence: CASSLSAPGLAGGSSYNEQFF. CDR3 DNA: TGTGCCAGCAGTTTATCGGCCCCGGGACTAGCGGGGGGGTCCTCCTACAATGAGCAGTTCTTC.

The rearrangement links TRBV19 to TRBJ1-1; no firm D call. V was shortened by 1 base and J by 0 bases, with 9 bases between the two germline ends. This CDR3 region has 15 residues. Per germline, CDR1 LNHDA and CDR2 SQIVND (reference sequence). The CDR3 nucleotides are TGTGCCAGTAGTATAGGGAGGGTATTGAACACTGAAGCTTTCTTT. This translates into CASSIGRVLNTEAFF.

The rearrangement joins TRBV28 to TRBJ1-5; TRBD1 matches at 9 bases. The CDR3 is 16 residues long. CDR1 and CDR2 (germline): MDHEN, SYDVKM. J lost 1 base, V lost 5 bases, and 6 bases had no gene match. The CDR3: CASSLRTGVSNQPQHF. The CDR3 DNA follows: TGTGCCAGCAGTCTCCGGACAGGGGTAAGCAATCAGCCCCAGCATTTT.

The chain employs TRBV28 and TRBJ1-2; no firm D call. This CDR3 has 13 residues. Trimming cost V 3 bases and J 3 bases, with 8 bases left between them. The V gene's germline CDR1 is MDHEN and CDR2 SYDVKM. The CDR3 region has the DNA TGTGCCAGCAGTTTTACACAGCACTATGGCTACACCTTC. Encoded protein: CASSFTQHYGYTF.

V gene TRBV5-5 combines with J gene TRBJ2-7, with D possibly matching TRBD1 (6 bases). The CDR3 is 13 residues long. The germline V gene has CDR1 SGHKS and CDR2 YYEKEE (reference sequence). V lost 4 bases, J lost 5 bases, and 13 bases lay in between. CDR3 coding DNA: TGTGCCAGCAGCCCCCCCAGGGGCAACGAGCAGTACTTC. Residues: CASSPPRGNEQYF.

This rearrangement joins TRBV5-5 to TRBJ1-2, with no clear D. This CDR3 comprises 17 residues. CDR1 is SGHKS, CDR2 YYEKEE, per germline (reference sequence). Trimming cost V 4 bases and J 0 bases, with 19 bases left between them. As DNA, the CDR3 is TGTGCCAGCAGCCTGGGCCTAGGACTCCTAGCTAACTATGGCTACACCTTC. Translated: CASSLGLGLLANYGYTF.

The chain combines TRBV7-6 with TRBJ1-1; D may be TRBD1 (5 bases). The CDR3 runs to 15 residues. Germline V gives CDR1 SGHVS, CDR2 FNYEAQ. V lost 0 bases, J lost 5 bases, and 13 bases lay in between. The CDR3 protein is CASSLAIGGGTEAFF. CDR3 nucleotides: TGTGCCAGCAGCTTAGCGATTGGGGGGGGTACTGAAGCTTTCTTT.

The DNA of the CDR3 is TGCGCCAGCAGCCACCCGGGACAGGGGTTCGCAAAACTGTTTTTT. This translates into CASSHPGQGFAKLFF. This chain joins TRBV4-1 and TRBJ1-4; 10 bases align to TRBD1. After removal of 3 bases from V and 10 bases from J, the junction contained 8 bases not matched to a gene. This CDR3 is 15 amino acids long. Germline loops: CDR1 MGHRA, CDR2 YSYEKL.

This chain joins TRBV18 and TRBJ1-2; 9 bases align to TRBD1. The V gene's germline CDR1 is KGHSH and CDR2 LQKENI. V lost 3 bases to trimming and J lost 0 bases; unmatched junction nucleotides: 2. There are 15 residues in the CDR3. This CDR3 reads CASSPTGGANYGYTF. CDR3 DNA: TGTGCCAGCTCACCCACAGGGGGCGCTAACTATGGCTACACCTTC.

This clone was counted between two and nine times. The V gene is TRBV25-1, the J gene TRBJ1-4; TRBD1 agrees at 8 bases. J was trimmed by 4 bases and V by 5 bases; bases with no gene match: 9. Germline CDR1 MGHDK, CDR2 SYGVNS. The CDR3 loop spans 16 amino acids. The chain's CDR3 is CASSPLLTGVNEKLFF. The CDR3 coding sequence is TGTGCCAGCAGTCCTCTTTTGACAGGGGTTAATGAAAAACTGTTTTTT.

This sequence joins TRBV6-7 and TRBJ2-3; 10 bases agree with TRBD1. TRBV6-7 is noted as an ORF with a role that remains uncertain. CDR3 size: 16 residues. Losses at the gene ends were 6 bases for V and 3 bases for J; bases not matched to a gene: 9. The CDR3 here is CASSPRQGARTDTQYF. The CDR3 nucleotides read TGTGCCAGCAGCCCTCGACAGGGGGCGCGTACAGATACGCAGTATTTT.

CDR3 protein: CASSLTSGGLPDTQYF. The CDR3, as DNA: TGTGCCAGCAGCTTAACGAGTGGGGGCCTACCAGATACGCAGTATTTT. The gene calls are TRBV7-3 and TRBJ2-3, with TRBD1 as a possible D gene (6 bases). The CDR3 is 16 residues long. Between the trimmed V and J ends, which lost 0 bases and 4 bases, there was a span of 14 bases. CDR1 SGHTA and CDR2 FQGTGA come from the germline V gene. Full variable domain (outside the CDR3, taken from reference TRBV7-3 and TRBJ2-3): GAGVSQTPSNKVTEKGKYVELRCDPISGHTALYWYRQSLGQGPEFLIYFQGTGAADDSGLPNDRFFAVRPEGSVSTLKIQRTERGDSAVYLCASSLTSGGLPDTQYFGPGTRLTVL.

The chain is built from TRBV20-1 and TRBJ1-1; 7 nucleotides match TRBD1. J gave up 6 bases and V 5 bases, and 3 bases lay outside the gene matches. The CDR3 has 11 amino acids. Germline values: CDR1 DFQATT, CDR2 SNEGSKA (reference sequence). DNA of the CDR3: TGCAGTGCTCAGACAGGGCCTGAAGCTTTCTTT. Translated, it gives CSAQTGPEAFF.

This rearrangement joins TRBV19 to TRBJ1-1, with D unresolved. CDR3 length equals 11 residues. Trimming shortened V by 7 bases and J by 5 bases, and 8 bases separated the two germline ends. The germline CDR1 and CDR2 sequences are LNHDA and SQIVND (reference sequence). The CDR3 here is CASTRRTEAFF. Here the CDR3 DNA reads TGTGCCAGTACCAGGAGGACTGAAGCTTTCTTT.

The chain recombines TRBV20-1 with TRBJ2-1, with unresolved D. This CDR3 spans 10 amino acids. V dropped 5 bases and J dropped 12 bases, with 11 bases sitting between them. Looked up from germline, CDR1 is DFQATT and CDR2 is SNEGSKA (reference sequence). The CDR3 region has the DNA TGCAGTGCTCCGGATCGAGGGCAGTTCTTC. Translation: CSAPDRGQFF.

This clone was seen only a few times. A read error may account for a junction end that differs from germline. The chain links TRBV5-1 to TRBJ2-6, with D possibly matching TRBD2 (6 bases). The CDR3 has 17 residues. Per germline, CDR1 SGHRS and CDR2 YFSETQ. CDR3 in DNA: TGCGCCAGCAGCTTGTTGGTTAGGGTAGGAGGGGCCAGCGTCCTGACTTTC. It yields the protein CASSLLVRVGGASVLTF.

This chain joins TRBV28 and TRBJ1-5, with D perhaps matching TRBD1 (5 bases). V lost 3 bases, J lost 2 bases, and 14 bases lay in between. The V gene's germline CDR1 is MDHEN and CDR2 SYDVKM. This CDR3 is 16 amino acids long. The chain's CDR3 is CASSFHGGIGNQPQHF. The CDR3 DNA reads TGTGCCAGCAGTTTCCACGGGGGGATCGGCAATCAGCCCCAGCATTTT.

This rearrangement joins TRBV5-1 to TRBJ2-1; 9 positions match TRBD2. The germline CDR1 and CDR2 sequences are SGHRS and YFSETQ. This CDR3 is built from 21 residues. The junction had 27 bases not matched to a gene; V was cut back by 4 bases and J by 7 bases. CDR3 bases: TGCGCCAGCAGCCCGGGCTTTACAGGTCAAGGGCGGGGGGGCACACGAAATGAGCAGTTCTTC. The encoded protein is CASSPGFTGQGRGGTRNEQFF.

This chain links TRBV27 with TRBJ2-1, with a weak D call TRBD1 (5 bases). The CDR3 sequence is 12 residues long. Germline V CDR1 and CDR2: MNHEY, SMNVEV (reference sequence). V shed 4 bases and J shed 7 bases, with 8 bases lying between them. The CDR3 sequence: CASSYPGNEQFF. For the CDR3, the DNA is TGTGCCAGCAGTTATCCAGGGAATGAGCAGTTCTTC.

CDR3 residues: CASRMDRGDEQYF. The CDR3 DNA is TGTGCCAGCAGGATGGACAGGGGCGACGAGCAGTACTTC. The chain is built from TRBV2 and TRBJ2-7; 9 bases fit TRBD1. The CDR3 is 13 amino acids. The ends lost 6 bases at V and 5 bases at J; junction bases unmatched: 5. Germline assignment: CDR1 SNHLY and CDR2 FYNNEI.

The rearrangement joins TRBV5-4 to TRBJ2-1, with 9 bases matching TRBD2. V dropped 0 bases and J dropped 3; count of bases not matched to a gene: 4. CDR1 is SGHNT, CDR2 YYREEE, per germline (reference sequence). The CDR3 contains 16 residues. CDR3 DNA sequence: TGTGCCAGCAGCTTGGTAGGCGGGGGGGGCTACAATGAGCAGTTCTTC. Translation gives CASSLVGGGGYNEQFF.

V gene TRBV6-1 combines with J gene TRBJ1-5; the D gene is possibly TRBD1 (5 bases). Trimming cost V 2 bases and J 3 bases, with 14 bases left between them. This CDR3 comprises 16 residues. From germline, CDR1 is MNHNS and CDR2 SASEGT. The CDR3 DNA follows: TGTGCCAGCAGTGAATATTGGGGCAGTTACAATCAGCCCCAGCATTTT. It translates to CASSEYWGSYNQPQHF.